This record looks at one T cell receptor beta chain sequence and its context. The antigen remains unidentified. J was trimmed by 9 bases and V by 8 bases; bases with no gene match: 6. CDR3 length: 12 amino acids. Germline CDR1 and CDR2: SGHVS and FQNEAQ. The source of the sample is a study of T cell responses to AZD1222 COVID-19 vaccine. Produced via immunoSEQ multiplex PCR; TCRdb's table is partial and in-frame only. The sample has some 140,000 clones, roughly nine tenths seen once. Findings and limits, study-wide: Donor demographics were predominantly white British with a female majority; clonal diversity may be underestimated.

The rearrangement uses TRBV7-8 and TRBJ2-1; 8 positions agree with TRBD2. This TCR was sampled from an adult who received the AZD1222 COVID-19 vaccine. Sequenced material: peripheral blood, taken 28 days after the second AZD1222 dose. The CDR3 coding sequence is TGTGCCAGCCTCGGGAGGGCCGTTGAGCAGTTCTTC. It specifies CASLGRAVEQFF.